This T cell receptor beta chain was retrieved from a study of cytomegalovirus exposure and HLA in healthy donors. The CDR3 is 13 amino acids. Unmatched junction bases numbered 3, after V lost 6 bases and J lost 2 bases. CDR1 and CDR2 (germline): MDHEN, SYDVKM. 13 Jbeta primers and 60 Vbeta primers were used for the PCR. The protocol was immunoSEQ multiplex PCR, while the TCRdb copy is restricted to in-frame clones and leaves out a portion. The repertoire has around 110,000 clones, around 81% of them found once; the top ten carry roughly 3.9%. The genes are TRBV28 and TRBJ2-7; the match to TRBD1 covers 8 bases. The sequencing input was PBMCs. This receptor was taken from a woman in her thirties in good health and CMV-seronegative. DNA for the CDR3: TGTGCCAGCAGAACGACAGGGGCCTACGAGCAGTACTTC. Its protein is CASRTTGAYEQYF.